Below, 27 T cell receptor beta chains from the same sample are listed, as sequenced in a study of PD-1 blockade in classical Hodgkin lymphoma. Assay used: immunoSEQ multiplex PCR; TCRdb lists only in-frame clones, some missing. This sample yields fewer than 15,000 clones, of which around four fifths are seen a single time; approximately 22% belongs to the top ten. Every patient relapsed after autologous stem cell transplantation, and brentuximab vedotin exposure varied. The sample consisted of peripheral blood mononuclear cells (PBMCs), taken at baseline. The receptors here all came from a human donor with classical Hodgkin lymphoma.

The V call is TRBV11-3, the J call TRBJ2-5; 7 positions agree with TRBD1. The CDR3 has 13 amino acids. Germline V gene lookup returns CDR1 SGHNT and CDR2 YENEEA. Unmatched junction bases numbered 5, after V lost 5 bases and J lost 5 bases. Written as DNA, the CDR3 is TGTGCCAGCAGCCGACAGGGTAGGGAGACCCAGTACTTC. It encodes CASSRQGRETQYF.

The rearrangement uses TRBV18 and TRBJ1-1; D is unresolved. V shed 1 base and J shed 1 base, with 7 bases lying between them. Germline V gene data show CDR1 as KGHSH and CDR2 as LQKENI. The CDR3 has 14 amino acids. The CDR3 spells CASSPQMENTEAFF. The CDR3, as DNA: TGTGCCAGCTCACCACAAATGGAGAACACTGAAGCTTTCTTT.

The rearrangement links TRBV30 to TRBJ2-2; 7 positions agree with TRBD1. From germline, CDR1 is GTSNPN and CDR2 SVGIG (reference sequence). This CDR3 is built from 14 residues. The V gene end was trimmed by 5 bases and the J gene end by 0 bases; junction bases not matched to a gene: 3. CDR3 nucleotides: TGTGCCTGGCCGGGACAGTCGAACACCGGGGAGCTGTTTTTT. Its translation is CAWPGQSNTGELFF.

The chain employs TRBV18 and TRBJ2-7; no reliable D call. CDR1 KGHSH and CDR2 LQKENI come from the germline V gene. The CDR3 runs to 13 residues. V was trimmed by 1 base and J by 4 bases, leaving 8 bases between them. Written as DNA, the CDR3 is TGTGCCAGCTCACCACTCAGTGATTACGAGCAGTACTTC. This encodes CASSPLSDYEQYF.

This chain uses TRBV10-3 with TRBJ2-2, with 9 bases lining up with TRBD1. V lost 10 bases to trimming and J lost 6 bases; unmatched junction nucleotides: 9. There are 14 residues in the CDR3. Germline loops: CDR1 ENHRY, CDR2 SYGVKD. CDR3 amino acids: CATETGGFAGELFF. DNA of the CDR3: TGTGCCACCGAGACAGGGGGTTTCGCCGGGGAGCTGTTTTTT.

This clone occurred once. This sequence joins TRBV4-3 and TRBJ2-5; the match to TRBD2 covers 8 bases. The V and J ends lost 4 bases and 5 bases, in that order; junction bases with no gene match: 6. The CDR3 is 14 residues long. CDR1 LGHNA and CDR2 YSLEER come from the germline V gene. CDR3 amino acids: CASSLAGGRETQYF. CDR3 in DNA: TGCGCCAGCAGCCTTGCGGGGGGCCGGGAGACCCAGTACTTC.

The genes are TRBV5-6 and TRBJ2-3; D gene ambiguous. CDR1 is SGHDT and CDR2 is YYEEEE in the germline V gene. Trimming pared 0 bases from V and 0 bases from J, leaving 8 bases between. CDR3 size: 15 residues. CDR3 sequence (DNA): TGTGCCAGCAGCTTGGGGTCCACTAGCACAGATACGCAGTATTTT. Translated, it gives CASSLGSTSTDTQYF.

This rearrangement joins TRBV4-2 to TRBJ2-7; no definite D call. This CDR3 has 15 amino acids. Germline V gene lookup returns CDR1 LGHNA and CDR2 YNFKEQ. Trimming removed 1 base from V and 2 bases from J, with 12 bases in between. CDR3 sequence reads: CASSQVASSAYEQYF. The DNA of the CDR3 is TGTGCCAGCAGCCAAGTTGCCAGCAGTGCCTACGAGCAGTACTTC.

CDR3 residues: CASSVPTSGGSSSYEQYF. The CDR3, as DNA: TGTGCCAGCAGTGTCCCTACTAGCGGGGGGTCGAGCTCCTACGAGCAGTACTTC. The chain has TRBV6-4 and TRBJ2-7; TRBD2 aligns across 12 bases. Germline CDR1 reads MRHNA; CDR2 reads SNTAGT. The CDR3 is made up of 18 amino acids. J was trimmed by 0 bases and V by 4 bases; bases with no gene match: 10.

The chain joins TRBV18 to TRBJ1-2, with D uncertain. V dropped 1 base and J dropped 2 bases, with 5 bases sitting between them. This CDR3 spans 13 amino acids. The germline V gene has CDR1 KGHSH and CDR2 LQKENI. CDR3 in amino acids: CASSPQENYGYTF. In DNA, the CDR3 is TGTGCCAGCTCACCACAGGAAAACTATGGCTACACCTTC.

V usage is TRBV11-2 and J usage is TRBJ1-1; D perhaps matches TRBD1 (6 bases). The germline CDR1 and CDR2 sequences are SGHAT and FQNNGV. There are 16 residues in the CDR3. The V gene lost 5 bases and the J gene lost 1 base, with 17 bases spanning the gap. In nucleotides, the CDR3 is TGTGCCAGCAGCGCAAACTGGGGACATACGAACACTGAAGCTTTCTTT. Protein product: CASSANWGHTNTEAFF.

The V call is TRBV10-1, the J call TRBJ2-5; unclear D gene. Trimming left V 2 bases short and J 5 bases short, with 9 bases between. CDR1 is WNHNN, CDR2 SYGVQD, per germline (reference sequence). The CDR3 length is 13 residues. CDR3 coding DNA: TGCGCCAGCAGTGAGACCTTACGGGAGACCCAGTACTTC. Amino acid sequence: CASSETLRETQYF.

The chain uses TRBV5-1 and TRBJ2-1, with D hard to call. Germline V gene lookup returns CDR1 SGHRS and CDR2 YFSETQ. The CDR3 is made up of 14 amino acids. The V end was cut by 0 bases, the J end by 3 bases, with 7 bases between. The chain's CDR3 is CASSLGRIYNEQFF. CDR3 nucleotide sequence: TGCGCCAGCAGCTTGGGACGCATCTACAATGAGCAGTTCTTC.

The V and J genes are TRBV28 and TRBJ2-5, with TRBD2 matching over 9 bases. There are 15 residues in the CDR3. CDR1 and CDR2 (germline): MDHEN, SYDVKM. The V and J ends lost 4 bases and 5 bases, in that order; junction bases with no gene match: 8. The CDR3 spells CASSSAAGGQETQYF. The CDR3 DNA is TGTGCCAGCAGTTCCGCGGCGGGGGGGCAGGAGACCCAGTACTTC. The complete variable domain, with remaining parts taken from reference TRBV28 and TRBJ2-5, reads DVKVTQSSRYLVKRTGEKVFLECVQDMDHENMFWYRQDPGLGLRLIYFSYDVKMKEKGDIPEGYSVSREKKERFSLILESASTNQTSMYLCASSSAAGGQETQYFGPGTRLLVL.

A few counts support this clone. DNA of the CDR3: TGTGCCAGCAGCATGGGGACTAGCGGAGCCTACGAGCAGTACTTC. Encoded protein: CASSMGTSGAYEQYF. The V gene is TRBV5-4, the J gene TRBJ2-7; 11 bases line up with TRBD2. Trimming at V came to 4 bases and at J to 2 bases, leaving 5 bases not matched to a gene. CDR3 length: 15 amino acids. Germline CDR1 and CDR2: SGHNT and YYREEE (reference sequence).

The rearrangement uses TRBV18 and TRBJ1-6; TRBD1 matches 7 bases. Germline-derived CDR1 and CDR2 are KGHSH and LQKENI. There are 14 residues in the CDR3. V shed 6 bases and J 7 bases; nucleotides not matched to a gene: 6. Here the CDR3 reads CASSPGTENSPLHF. The CDR3 DNA is TGTGCCAGCTCCCCCGGGACAGAGAATTCACCCCTCCACTTT.

The CDR3 region is CAWSVGGGKTQYF. The CDR3 DNA reads TGTGCCTGGAGCGTAGGGGGAGGGAAGACCCAGTACTTC. This rearrangement joins TRBV30 to TRBJ2-5; D is perhaps TRBD2 (7 bases). The V end lost 3 bases, the J end lost 6 bases, and 14 bases lay between the germline ends. CDR3 length equals 13 residues. Germline CDR1 GTSNPN, CDR2 SVGIG (reference sequence).

This clone has only one observation. This sequence joins TRBV7-2 and TRBJ1-3; no clear D. Deletions cut 1 base from V and 0 bases from J, with 7 bases between. The CDR3 covers 15 residues. Germline V gives CDR1 SGHTA, CDR2 FQGNSA. The CDR3 loop is CASSLGDGSGNTIYF. As DNA, the CDR3 is TGTGCCAGCAGCTTAGGAGACGGCTCTGGAAACACCATATATTTT.

In its sample, this clone was seen once. The chain is built from TRBV18 and TRBJ2-2; the D is unclear. This CDR3 contains 13 residues. Trimming took 4 bases from V and 5 from J, leaving 8 bases between them. The germline V gene has CDR1 KGHSH and CDR2 LQKENI. The CDR3 spells CASSHQETGELFF. The DNA of the CDR3 is TGTGCCAGCTCACACCAGGAGACCGGGGAGCTGTTTTTT.

The chain couples TRBV27 to TRBJ1-6, with D unclear. V shed 7 bases and J shed 7 bases, with 17 bases lying between them. Germline CDR1 and CDR2: MNHEY and SMNVEV (reference sequence). This CDR3 contains 15 residues. The CDR3 protein is CASNVARGMNSPLHF. The CDR3 DNA follows: TGTGCCAGCAACGTAGCCAGAGGGATGAATTCACCCCTCCACTTT.

This clone was counted a single time. The chain carries TRBV5-6 and TRBJ2-7; 8 bases agree with TRBD1. CDR3 length: 13 residues. Germline values: CDR1 SGHDT, CDR2 YYEEEE. After removal of 5 bases from V and 7 bases from J, the junction contained 8 bases not matched to a gene. CDR3 DNA: TGTGCCAGCAGGCTTAGCAGGGGGCAAGAGCAGTACTTC. Protein sequence: CASRLSRGQEQYF.

The chain uses TRBV6-4 and TRBJ2-2; D not resolved. V was pared by 4 bases and J by 4 bases, with 13 bases between. Germline V lookup: CDR1 MRHNA, CDR2 SNTAGT. There are 15 residues in the CDR3. The CDR3 reads CASSALPGSTGELFF. For the CDR3, the DNA is TGTGCCAGCAGTGCCTTACCGGGTAGCACCGGGGAGCTGTTTTTT.

J is TRBJ2-6 and V is TRBV18; 9 bases match TRBD1. From germline, CDR1 is KGHSH and CDR2 LQKENI. With V trimmed by 3 bases and J by 3 bases, 6 bases remained unmatched. CDR3 length equals 17 residues. The CDR3 protein is CASSPLQGAIGANVLTF. Here the CDR3 DNA reads TGTGCCAGCTCACCGTTACAGGGGGCGATTGGGGCCAACGTCCTGACTTTC.

This clone occurred once. The chain joins TRBV28 to TRBJ2-7; no definite D call. The V and J ends lost 6 bases and 7 bases respectively, with 22 bases between them. CDR3 length: 15 residues. The V gene's germline CDR1 is MDHEN and CDR2 SYDVKM. CDR3 sequence: CASSDTITGTKEQYF. Written as DNA, the CDR3 is TGTGCCAGCAGCGACACCATAACGGGTACGAAGGAGCAGTACTTC.

The chain combines TRBV10-1 with TRBJ2-1, with TRBD2 identical over 7 bases. Germline V gives CDR1 WNHNN, CDR2 SYGVQD (reference sequence). The CDR3 totals 15 residues. Trimming removed 6 bases from V and 2 bases from J; junction bases left unmatched: 7. CDR3 nucleotides: TGCGCCAGCAGCGCGGGGGTCCTTCCCTACAATGAGCAGTTCTTC. It specifies CASSAGVLPYNEQFF.

V usage is TRBV4-2 and J usage is TRBJ2-7; D perhaps matches TRBD2 (6 bases). Trimming cost V 0 bases and J 5 bases, with 11 bases left between them. The CDR3 spans 14 residues. CDR1 is LGHNA and CDR2 is YNFKEQ in the germline V gene. The CDR3 DNA is TGTGCCAGCAGCCAAGAGGGGGGTACCCACGAGCAGTACTTC. Residues: CASSQEGGTHEQYF.

The chain combines TRBV5-1 with TRBJ1-4, with unresolved D. Trimming stripped 4 bases from V and 7 bases from J, with 14 bases between. The CDR3 consists of 14 residues. The germline V gene encodes CDR1 SGHRS and CDR2 YFSETQ. The CDR3 sequence is CASSTGRLGEKLFF. CDR3 nucleotides: TGCGCCAGCAGCACTGGGAGGTTGGGTGAAAAACTGTTTTTT.